Following are 24 T cell receptor beta chains from one sample sequenced in a study of blood T cell repertoires in COVID-19 (dated by TCRdb to about 2020). The protocol used for the library was the immunoSEQ multiplex PCR assay. Held by TCRdb, this immuneACCESS table contains in-frame sequences only and omits some clones. Under half of the omission traces to an unresolved V gene where checked; the cause of the rest is unknown. The table for this sample lists 72,000 or so clones; approximately 89% of them were counted only once. Around 13% of the sample rests with the top ten. The material sequenced was peripheral blood. These TCRs come from a woman aged 55-69 years with acute or convalescent COVID-19.

V and J are TRBV5-4 and TRBJ1-6; 9 nucleotides align to TRBD1. This CDR3 has 14 amino acids. Trimming took 4 bases from V and 10 from J; bases not matched to a gene: 6. Germline CDR1 and CDR2: SGHNT and YYREEE (reference sequence). The CDR3 DNA reads as TGTGCCAGCAGCGGACAGGGGATTATGTCACCCCTCCACTTT. Encoded protein: CASSGQGIMSPLHF.

V is TRBV11-1 and J is TRBJ2-7; the D gene is possibly TRBD1 (6 bases). The germline V gene encodes CDR1 SGHAT and CDR2 FQDESV (reference sequence). The CDR3 loop spans 13 amino acids. V was shortened by 1 base and J by 6 bases, with 10 bases between the two germline ends. The CDR3, as DNA: TGTGCCAGCAGCTTAGTACAGGGAACCGAGCAGTACTTC. It encodes CASSLVQGTEQYF.

The V call is TRBV15, the J call TRBJ2-7, with TRBD2 identical over 12 bases. CDR1 and CDR2 from the germline V gene are LNHNV and YYDKDF (reference sequence). V trimming: 1 base; J trimming: 7 bases; junction bases outside the gene matches: 5. The CDR3 extends over 15 amino acids. CDR3 nucleotide sequence: TGTGCCACCAGCAGAGGTACTAGCGGGGGGCTGGAGCAGTACTTC. The encoded protein is CATSRGTSGGLEQYF. The variable domain in full, with the rest retrieved from reference TRBV15 and TRBJ2-7, is DAMVIQNPRYQVTQFGKPVTLSCSQTLNHNVMYWYQQKSSQAPKLLFHYYDKDFNNEADTPDNFQSRRPNTSFCFLDIRSPGLGDTAMYLCATSRGTSGGLEQYFGPGTRLTVT.

The chain uses TRBV7-9 and TRBJ1-6, with 11 bases identical to TRBD1. Trimming cost V 4 bases and J 8 bases; bases outside gene matches: 7. Germline CDR1 reads SEHNR; CDR2 reads FQNEAQ (reference sequence). The CDR3 has 16 residues. CDR3 coding DNA: TGTGCCAGCAGCTCAAATCCGGGACAGGGGGATTCACCCCTCCACTTT. Its translation is CASSSNPGQGDSPLHF.

This chain uses TRBV2 with TRBJ2-1; D is undetermined. V was cut by 11 bases and J by 8 bases, with 25 bases left in between. The CDR3 loop spans 15 amino acids. Per germline, CDR1 SNHLY and CDR2 FYNNEI. CDR3 region: CAFSRGGLPNYEQFF. CDR3 nucleotide sequence: TGTGCCTTCTCACGCGGCGGCTTGCCGAATTATGAGCAGTTCTTC.

J is TRBJ2-7 and V is TRBV29-1; TRBD1 matches at 7 bases. V was clipped by 7 bases and J by 4 bases; unmatched bases: 7. This CDR3 contains 12 residues. Germline V gene data show CDR1 as SQVTM and CDR2 as ANQGSEA. The CDR3 region has the DNA TGCAGCGGAACGACAGGGCAATACGAGCAGTACTTC. This codes for CSGTTGQYEQYF.

The chain recombines TRBV29-1 with TRBJ1-3; no firm D call. CDR3 length equals 14 residues. Trimming took 4 bases from V and 1 from J, leaving 11 bases between them. Germline CDR1 and CDR2: SQVTM and ANQGSEA. In nucleotides, the CDR3 is TGCAGCGTTGTTACAGCTCGATCTGGAAACACCATATATTTT. It is translated as CSVVTARSGNTIYF.

The V and J genes are TRBV6-2 or TRBV6-3 and TRBJ2-7; 7 positions match TRBD1. V dropped 6 bases and J dropped 3; count of bases not matched to a gene: 23. CDR1 is MNHEY and CDR2 is SVGEGT in the germline V gene. The CDR3 is 19 amino acids. The CDR3 is CASSPLGQETLEILYEQYF. DNA of the CDR3: TGTGCCAGCAGCCCTCTCGGACAGGAGACCCTTGAAATTCTCTACGAGCAGTACTTC.

The chain joins TRBV6-5 to TRBJ2-3; D is unresolved. Germline V gene sequence: CDR1 MNHEY, CDR2 SVGAGI. The CDR3 spans 13 residues. V shed 6 bases and J shed 4 bases, with 11 bases lying between them. CDR3 protein: CASSPGGADTQYF. The CDR3 DNA is TGTGCCAGCAGCCCCGGTGGAGCAGATACGCAGTATTTT.

V and J are TRBV10-3 and TRBJ2-3; 10 nucleotides line up with TRBD2. The CDR3 sequence is 15 residues long. The V segment lost 6 bases and the J segment 2 bases; nucleotides outside the gene matches: 5. Germline-derived CDR1 and CDR2 are ENHRY and SYGVKD. For the CDR3, the DNA is TGTGCCATCAGCGTTACTAGCGGGGACACAGATACGCAGTATTTT. It specifies CAISVTSGDTDTQYF.

The chain joins TRBV19 to TRBJ1-5; 7 nucleotides line up with TRBD1. Germline assignment: CDR1 LNHDA and CDR2 SQIVND (reference sequence). The junction had 11 bases not matched to a gene; V was cut back by 6 bases and J by 3 bases. This CDR3 has 16 amino acids. This CDR3 is CASRPRWDSYNQPQHF. In DNA, the CDR3 is TGTGCCAGTAGGCCACGATGGGACAGCTACAATCAGCCCCAGCATTTT. Drawing the rest from reference TRBV19 and TRBJ1-5, the complete variable domain is DGGITQSPKYLFRKEGQNVTLSCEQNLNHDAMYWYRQDPGQGLRLIYYSQIVNDFQKGDIAEGYSVSREKKESFPLTVTSAQKNPTAFYLCASRPRWDSYNQPQHFGDGTRLSIL.

V is TRBV11-2 and J is TRBJ1-1; D ambiguous. CDR3 length: 14 amino acids. The germline V and J ends were trimmed by 0 bases and 0 bases, with 5 bases remaining between them. Germline lookup yields CDR1 SGHAT and CDR2 FQNNGV. The CDR3, as DNA: TGTGCCAGCAGCTTAGACATTTTGAACACTGAAGCTTTCTTT. Encoded protein: CASSLDILNTEAFF.

CDR3 region: CASSTVSSYEQYF. The DNA of the CDR3 is TGTGCCAGTAGTACCGTCTCCTCCTACGAGCAGTACTTC. J is TRBJ2-7 and V is TRBV19; unclear D gene. The germline gives CDR1 LNHDA, CDR2 SQIVND (reference sequence). V was shortened by 4 bases and J by 0 bases, with 7 bases between the two germline ends. This CDR3 contains 13 residues.

This rearrangement joins TRBV19 to TRBJ1-4; D gene uncertain. The V gene lost 7 bases and the J gene lost 0 bases, with 9 bases spanning the gap. Germline lookup yields CDR1 LNHDA and CDR2 SQIVND (reference sequence). The CDR3 runs 14 residues. The CDR3 reads CASTLFATNEKLFF. CDR3 DNA sequence: TGTGCCAGTACCCTTTTTGCAACTAATGAAAAACTGTTTTTT.

This clone was seen only once. In DNA, the CDR3 is TGTGCCTATGAACAGGGAAGGTCCTACAATGAGCAGTTCTTC. It is translated as CAYEQGRSYNEQFF. The chain couples TRBV30 to TRBJ2-1, with D tentatively TRBD1 (6 bases). The V and J ends lost 7 bases and 1 base respectively, with 14 bases between them. From germline, CDR1 is GTSNPN and CDR2 SVGIG (reference sequence). The CDR3 consists of 14 residues.

The chain is built from TRBV19 and TRBJ1-1; perhaps TRBD1 as D (5 bases). From germline, CDR1 is LNHDA and CDR2 SQIVND (reference sequence). V lost 5 bases and J 3 bases, leaving 13 bases between the germline ends. The CDR3 contains 14 residues. CDR3 in DNA: TGTGCCAGTAGTTTCCAGGGAGGGCACACTGAAGCTTTCTTT. It yields the protein CASSFQGGHTEAFF.

This clone was found once. The V call is TRBV6-5, the J call TRBJ2-5; no clear D. The germline V and J ends were trimmed by 6 bases and 4 bases, with 9 bases remaining between them. The CDR3 length is 12 residues. Germline V gene sequence: CDR1 MNHEY, CDR2 SVGAGI. The CDR3 bases are TGTGCCAGCAGCCCCATCAGAGAGACCCAGTACTTC. Its protein is CASSPIRETQYF.

V is TRBV9 and J is TRBJ2-3; 7 bases agree with TRBD2. Germline CDR1 and CDR2: SGDLS and YYNGEE. The CDR3 is made up of 16 amino acids. Trimming removed 3 bases from V and 5 bases from J; junction bases left unmatched: 12. The CDR3 reads CASSGRSSGVGDTQYF. In DNA form, the CDR3 reads TGTGCCAGCAGCGGTAGATCCAGCGGGGTGGGAGATACGCAGTATTTT.

The J gene is TRBJ2-7, the V gene TRBV27; D not resolved. V was cut by 6 bases and J by 3 bases, with 12 bases left in between. The CDR3 consists of 13 residues. Germline V gene data show CDR1 as MNHEY and CDR2 as SMNVEV (reference sequence). This chain's CDR3 is CASSARNLYEQYF. As DNA, the CDR3 is TGTGCCAGCAGCGCCAGGAATCTCTACGAGCAGTACTTC.

The J gene is TRBJ1-2, the V gene TRBV7-8; possibly TRBD1 for D (5 bases). The length of the CDR3 is 13 residues. V lost 7 bases, J lost 5 bases, and 14 bases lay in between. Germline V gene data show CDR1 as SGHVS and CDR2 as FQNEAQ. The DNA for the CDR3 is TGTGCCAGCAAGGCAGGGCTAGAGTATGGCTACACCTTC. Translated, it gives CASKAGLEYGYTF.

This clone occurred a few times. The rearrangement joins TRBV6-5 to TRBJ1-1; D may be TRBD1 (6 bases). This CDR3 is built from 14 residues. V lost 10 bases, J lost 4 bases, and 19 bases lay in between. Germline lookup yields CDR1 MNHEY and CDR2 SVGAGI. The DNA for the CDR3 is TGTGCCATCTACCCCCTACAGGGTTCCACTGAAGCTTTCTTT. Protein product: CAIYPLQGSTEAFF.

The J gene is TRBJ2-5, the V gene TRBV10-3, with D possibly matching TRBD1 (6 bases). There are 14 residues in the CDR3. V was clipped by 3 bases and J by 5 bases, with 13 bases between them. From germline, CDR1 is ENHRY and CDR2 SYGVKD. CDR3 nucleotide sequence: TGTGCCATCAGTGACCCAGGGCAGGGGGAGACCCAGTACTTC. Protein: CAISDPGQGETQYF.

The chain employs TRBV7-7 and TRBJ2-5; TRBD1 is a possible D gene (6 bases). V lost 5 bases and J lost 3, with 25 bases in between. Per the germline V gene, CDR1 is SSHAT and CDR2 is FNYEAQ (reference sequence). The CDR3 has 18 residues. CDR3 in amino acids: CASSVTGFGSGFKETQYF. The CDR3 bases are TGTGCCAGCAGCGTAACAGGGTTTGGGTCGGGTTTTAAAGAGACCCAGTACTTC.

The rearrangement uses TRBV12-3 or TRBV12-4 and TRBJ1-4; tentative D call: TRBD1 (5 bases). The CDR3 loop spans 13 amino acids. The V end was cut by 3 bases, the J end by 4 bases, with 6 bases between. The CDR3 loop reads CASSFGGNEKLFF. The CDR3 bases are TGTGCCAGCAGTTTCGGGGGTAATGAAAAACTGTTTTTT.